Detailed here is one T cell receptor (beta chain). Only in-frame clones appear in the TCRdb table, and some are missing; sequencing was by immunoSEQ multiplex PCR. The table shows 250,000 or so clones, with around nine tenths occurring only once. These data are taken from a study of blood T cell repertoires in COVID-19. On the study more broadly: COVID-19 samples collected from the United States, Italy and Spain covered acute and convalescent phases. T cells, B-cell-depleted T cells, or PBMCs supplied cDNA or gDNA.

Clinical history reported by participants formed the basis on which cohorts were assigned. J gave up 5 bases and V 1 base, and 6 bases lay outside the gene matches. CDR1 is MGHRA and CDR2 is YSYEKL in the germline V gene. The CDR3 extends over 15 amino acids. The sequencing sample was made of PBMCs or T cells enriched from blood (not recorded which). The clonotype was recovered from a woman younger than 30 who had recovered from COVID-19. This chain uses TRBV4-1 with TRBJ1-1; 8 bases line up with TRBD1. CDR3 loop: CASSQAGQGWTEAFF. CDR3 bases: TGCGCCAGCAGCCAAGCCGGACAGGGTTGGACTGAAGCTTTCTTT.